This is a list of T cell receptor beta chains from one sample in a study of preoperative IRX-2 immunotherapy in early breast cancer. TCRdb's table, derived via immunoSEQ multiplex PCR, lists solely in-frame clones and lacks some. Of roughly 45,000 clones in the sample, about 94% are singletons; the top ten hold 1.5% to 2%. This specimen was tumor tissue, taken after IRX-2 immunotherapy. The receptors were gathered from a human donor with breast cancer. Both conserved end residues are trimmed from each CDR3. The order of the fields is J gene, V gene, clone size, CDR3 protein. Size is omitted from some rows. Given values are once, few, many or a class for expanded clones.

>TRBJ2-7|TRBV28|.
ASSLSRRVPWY
>TRBJ2-2|TRBV5-1|.
ASSLFGPGTGELF
>TRBJ2-7|TRBV6-6|.
ASSSGALYYEQY
>TRBJ2-3|TRBV23-1|.
ASSQEKNADTQY
>TRBJ1-5|TRBV28|.
ASSSPGAGNQPQH
>TRBJ2-1|TRBV7-9|once
ASSLAVTEQF
>TRBJ1-2|TRBV5-4|once
ASSKETGFEGYT
>TRBJ2-2|TRBV27|.
ASSLFRHTGELF
>TRBJ1-2|TRBV29-1|.
SVPGHKNYGYT
>TRBJ2-3|TRBV9|.
ASSVVLGTDTQY
>TRBJ1-6|TRBV28|.
ASSLLGGTNSPLH
>TRBJ2-6|TRBV13|.
ASSLDRGYSGANVLT
>TRBJ1-1|TRBV7-2|.
ASSTRGPLMNTEAF
>TRBJ2-3|TRBV5-8|.
ASSLGPGQGGDTQY
>TRBJ2-7|TRBV11-2|.
ASSLNGQSAGAESYEQY
>TRBJ2-7|TRBV7-6|.
ASSEPGAFSGASYEQY
>TRBJ2-1|TRBV7-3|.
ASSPGLADYNEQF
>TRBJ1-1|TRBV18|.
ASSPFFIRDTEAF
>TRBJ2-3|TRBV7-2|.
ASSPTGVDTQY
>TRBJ2-1|TRBV29-1|.
SVDLQEGRGNEQF
>TRBJ2-3|TRBV7-2|.
ASSLDPSGGPVDTQY
>TRBJ2-1|TRBV7-9|.
ASSLAGTHYNEQF
>TRBJ1-1|TRBV18|.
ASSPSTGGGSEAF
>TRBJ2-5|TRBV7-3|.
ASSLWSGGQETQY
>TRBJ1-5|TRBV28|.
ASSWRRGDQPQH
>TRBJ2-7|TRBV9|once
ASRRLAPGTYEQY
>TRBJ2-1|TRBV2|.
ASSLASSYNEQF
>TRBJ2-1|TRBV27|.
ASSLGLANSAQF
>TRBJ1-2|TRBV19|.
ASRDRYGYT
>TRBJ1-2|TRBV18|.
ASSPPASPPYGYT
>TRBJ1-4|TRBV19|.
ASSRTGFDEKLF
>TRBJ2-7|TRBV6-5|once
ASSGFRAAYEQY